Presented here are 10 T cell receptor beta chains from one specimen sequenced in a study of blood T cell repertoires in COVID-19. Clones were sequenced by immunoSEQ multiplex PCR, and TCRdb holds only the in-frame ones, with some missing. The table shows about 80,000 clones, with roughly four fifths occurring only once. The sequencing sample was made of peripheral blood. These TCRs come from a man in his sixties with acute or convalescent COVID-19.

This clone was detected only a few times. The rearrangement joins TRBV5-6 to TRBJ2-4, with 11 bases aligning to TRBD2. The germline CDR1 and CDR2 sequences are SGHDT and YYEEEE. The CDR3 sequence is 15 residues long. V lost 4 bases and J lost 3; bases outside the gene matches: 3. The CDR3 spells CASSILAGVKNIQYF. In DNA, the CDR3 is TGTGCCAGCAGCATACTAGCGGGAGTCAAAAACATTCAGTACTTC.

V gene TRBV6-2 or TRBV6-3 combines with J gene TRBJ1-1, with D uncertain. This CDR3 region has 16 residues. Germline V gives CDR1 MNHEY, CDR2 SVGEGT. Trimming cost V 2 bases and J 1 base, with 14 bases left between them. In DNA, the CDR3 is TGTGCCAGCAGTTACCTTTTGGGCAGGCAGAACACTGAAGCTTTCTTT. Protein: CASSYLLGRQNTEAFF.

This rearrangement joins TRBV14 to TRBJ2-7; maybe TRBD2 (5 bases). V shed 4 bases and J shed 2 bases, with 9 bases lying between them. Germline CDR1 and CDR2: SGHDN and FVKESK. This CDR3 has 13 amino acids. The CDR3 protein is CASSRGPTYEQYF. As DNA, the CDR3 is TGTGCCAGCAGCCGAGGGCCAACCTACGAGCAGTACTTC.

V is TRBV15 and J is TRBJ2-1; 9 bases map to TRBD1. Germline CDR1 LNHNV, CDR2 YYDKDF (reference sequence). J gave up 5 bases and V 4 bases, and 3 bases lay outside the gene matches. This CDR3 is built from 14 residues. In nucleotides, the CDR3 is TGTGCCACCAGCACTTGGACAGGGGACAATGAGCAGTTCTTC. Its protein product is CATSTWTGDNEQFF. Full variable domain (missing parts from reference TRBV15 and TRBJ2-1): DAMVIQNPRYQVTQFGKPVTLSCSQTLNHNVMYWYQQKSSQAPKLLFHYYDKDFNNEADTPDNFQSRRPNTSFCFLDIRSPGLGDTAMYLCATSTWTGDNEQFFGPGTRLTVL.

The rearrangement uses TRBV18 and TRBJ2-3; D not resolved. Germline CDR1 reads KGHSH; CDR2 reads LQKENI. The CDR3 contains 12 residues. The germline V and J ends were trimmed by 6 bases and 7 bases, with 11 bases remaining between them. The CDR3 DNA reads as TGTGCCAGCTCCCCGAGTATATATACGCAGTATTTT. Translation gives CASSPSIYTQYF.

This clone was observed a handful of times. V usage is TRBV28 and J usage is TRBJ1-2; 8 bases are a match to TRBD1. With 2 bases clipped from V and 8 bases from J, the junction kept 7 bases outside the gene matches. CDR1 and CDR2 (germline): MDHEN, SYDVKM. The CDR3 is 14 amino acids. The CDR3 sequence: CASSLLGQGWGYTF. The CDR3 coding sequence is TGTGCCAGCAGTTTACTAGGACAGGGATGGGGCTACACCTTC.

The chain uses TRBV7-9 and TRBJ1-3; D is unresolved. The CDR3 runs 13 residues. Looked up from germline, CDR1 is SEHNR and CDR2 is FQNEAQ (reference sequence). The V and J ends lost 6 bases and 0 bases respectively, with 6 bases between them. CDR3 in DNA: TGTGCCAGCAGACATTTCTCTGGAAACACCATATATTTT. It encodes CASRHFSGNTIYF. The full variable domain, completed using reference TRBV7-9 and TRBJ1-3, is DTGVSQNPRHKITKRGQNVTFRCDPISEHNRLYWYRQTLGQGPEFLTYFQNEAQLEKSRLLSDRFSAERPKGSFSTLEIQRTEQGDSAMYLCASRHFSGNTIYFGEGSWLTVV.

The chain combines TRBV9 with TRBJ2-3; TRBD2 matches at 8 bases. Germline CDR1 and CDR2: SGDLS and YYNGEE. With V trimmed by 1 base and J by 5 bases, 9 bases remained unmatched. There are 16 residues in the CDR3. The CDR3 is CASSVWTGGAGDTQYF. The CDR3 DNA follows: TGTGCCAGCAGCGTATGGACCGGGGGGGCAGGAGATACGCAGTATTTT.

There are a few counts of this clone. CDR3 in amino acids: CASSPRTGGYIGELFF. CDR3 in DNA: TGTGCCAGCAGCCCTCGGACAGGGGGCTATATCGGGGAGCTGTTTTTT. The chain is built from TRBV7-2 and TRBJ2-2, with 11 bases fitting TRBD1. V shed 5 bases, J shed 7 bases, and the junction held 9 bases outside the gene matches. Germline V lookup: CDR1 SGHTA, CDR2 FQGNSA. The CDR3 contains 16 residues.

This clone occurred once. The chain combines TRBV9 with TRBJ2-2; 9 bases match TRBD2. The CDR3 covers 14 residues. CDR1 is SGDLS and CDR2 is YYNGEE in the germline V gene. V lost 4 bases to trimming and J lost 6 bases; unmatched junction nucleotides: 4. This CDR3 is CASSRAGGSGELFF. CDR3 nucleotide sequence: TGTGCCAGCAGCCGAGCGGGGGGATCCGGGGAGCTGTTTTTT. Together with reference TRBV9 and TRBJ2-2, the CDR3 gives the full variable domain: DSGVTQTPKHLITATGQRVTLRCSPRSGDLSVYWYQQSLDQGLQFLIQYYNGEERAKGNILERFSAQQFPDLHSELNLSSLELGDSALYFCASSRAGGSGELFFGEGSRLTVL.